This entry lists 20 T cell receptor beta chains sequenced from one sample in a study of long-term antiretroviral therapy in people with HIV. At the survey level, the v3.0 immunoSEQ assay was run. Sequenced by immunoSEQ multiplex PCR; TCRdb stores in-frame clones only, minus some. The table records about 30,000 clones, about 85% of them present only once. Specimen: unsorted PBMCs, collected 3 years after starting antiretroviral therapy. These receptors originate from a middle-aged man with HIV.

The rearrangement uses TRBV5-1 and TRBJ1-3; no reliable D call. This CDR3 comprises 16 residues. CDR1 is SGHRS, CDR2 YFSETQ, per germline. V lost 0 bases and J lost 0, with 10 bases in between. The CDR3 DNA sequence: TGCGCCAGCAGCTTGGGGGAGAACAACTCTGGAAACACCATATATTTT. This translates into CASSLGENNSGNTIYF.

This sequence joins TRBV15 and TRBJ1-5, with D maybe TRBD1 (5 bases). Per the germline V gene, CDR1 is LNHNV and CDR2 is YYDKDF (reference sequence). The length of the CDR3 is 17 residues. Trimming cost V 4 bases and J 4 bases, with 20 bases left between them. The chain's CDR3 is CATSISGQGRLNQPQHF. As DNA, the CDR3 is TGTGCCACCAGCATTAGTGGCCAGGGCCGGTTAAATCAGCCCCAGCATTTT.

The J gene is TRBJ2-1, the V gene TRBV11-3; 9 nucleotides match TRBD2. Trimming removed 1 base from V and 2 bases from J; junction bases left unmatched: 3. Per germline, CDR1 SGHNT and CDR2 YENEEA. This CDR3 has 16 residues. Here the CDR3 DNA reads TGTGCCAGCAGCTTAGGGGCTAGCGGGGCCTACAATGAGCAGTTCTTC. It is translated as CASSLGASGAYNEQFF.

This clone was counted between two and nine times. The genes are TRBV11-2 and TRBJ1-2; 8 nucleotides agree with TRBD1. The CDR3 is 17 amino acids. Germline-derived CDR1 and CDR2 are SGHAT and FQNNGV. Losses at the gene ends were 0 bases for V and 4 bases for J; bases not matched to a gene: 10. DNA for the CDR3: TGTGCCAGCAGCTTAGATCCAGGACAGGGAGGGGTCTATGGCTACACCTTC. Translation: CASSLDPGQGGVYGYTF.

The chain combines TRBV7-2 with TRBJ1-1; D is unresolved. This CDR3 contains 14 residues. The V and J ends lost 3 bases and 4 bases respectively, with 12 bases between them. Germline V lookup: CDR1 SGHTA, CDR2 FQGNSA. This chain's CDR3 is CASSLQIYGTEAFF. The CDR3 nucleotides are TGTGCCAGCAGCTTGCAGATTTACGGCACTGAAGCTTTCTTT.

The chain carries TRBV27 and TRBJ1-2; D is ambiguous. CDR1 is MNHEY, CDR2 SMNVEV, per germline (reference sequence). This CDR3 is 16 amino acids long. With 5 bases removed from V and 4 bases from J, the gap between germline ends came to 20 bases. The CDR3 loop is CASSPRRARSFYGYTF. For the CDR3, the DNA is TGTGCCAGCAGTCCCCGCCGGGCCCGCTCTTTCTATGGCTACACCTTC.

The chain combines TRBV6-6 with TRBJ2-5, with D uncertain. From germline, CDR1 is MNHNY and CDR2 SVGAGI (reference sequence). The V and J ends lost 0 bases and 4 bases respectively, with 3 bases between them. The CDR3 totals 12 residues. This CDR3 is CASSYSLETQYF. The DNA of the CDR3 is TGTGCCAGCAGTTACTCGTTAGAGACCCAGTACTTC.

The chain has TRBV4-1 and TRBJ2-2; no firm D call. The length of the CDR3 is 15 residues. Trimming took off 4 bases at V and 4 bases at J, with 13 bases between the two ends. Germline CDR1 MGHRA, CDR2 YSYEKL. Here the CDR3 reads CASSPSASATGELFF. As DNA, the CDR3 is TGCGCCAGCAGCCCGTCCGCTTCGGCCACCGGGGAGCTGTTTTTT.

This chain connects TRBV7-9 to TRBJ2-5; D is possibly TRBD1 (5 bases). Germline V gives CDR1 SEHNR, CDR2 FQNEAQ (reference sequence). This CDR3 has 16 amino acids. V dropped 1 base and J dropped 4 bases, with 16 bases sitting between them. The CDR3 DNA follows: TGTGCCAGCAGCTTAGGTGAAGTAGGGCAGGGAGAGACCCAGTACTTC. This encodes CASSLGEVGQGETQYF.

This sequence joins TRBV5-1 and TRBJ1-5; 9 bases align to TRBD1. The ends lost 4 bases at V and 4 bases at J; junction bases unmatched: 3. The CDR3 runs to 14 residues. CDR1 is SGHRS and CDR2 is YFSETQ in the germline V gene. The CDR3 sequence: CASSPGTGNQPQHF. The DNA of the CDR3 is TGCGCCAGCAGCCCGGGGACAGGGAATCAGCCCCAGCATTTT. The complete variable domain, with remaining parts taken from reference TRBV5-1 and TRBJ1-5, reads KAGVTQTPRYLIKTRGQQVTLSCSPISGHRSVSWYQQTPGQGLQFLFEYFSETQRNKGNFPGRFSGRQFSNSRSEMNVSTLELGDSALYLCASSPGTGNQPQHFGDGTRLSIL.

The chain combines TRBV6-1 with TRBJ2-7; D may correspond to TRBD1 or TRBD2 (5 bases each). The CDR3 extends over 13 amino acids. Germline CDR1 is MNHNS and CDR2 is SASEGT. V was cut by 3 bases and J by 9 bases, with 15 bases left in between. The chain's CDR3 is CASSEAGGTAQYF. CDR3 bases: TGTGCCAGCAGTGAGGCTGGGGGAACGGCGCAGTACTTC.

V and J are TRBV5-4 and TRBJ2-6; 7 nucleotides match TRBD1. The V and J ends lost 4 bases and 0 bases, in that order; junction bases with no gene match: 7. The CDR3 runs to 17 residues. Germline loops: CDR1 SGHNT, CDR2 YYREEE (reference sequence). DNA of the CDR3: TGTGCCAGCAGCGGGCCGACAGGGCTCTCTGGGGCCAACGTCCTGACTTTC. Its translation is CASSGPTGLSGANVLTF.

The chain couples TRBV7-8 to TRBJ2-5; TRBD2 matches at 10 bases. V shed 5 bases and J 5 bases; nucleotides not matched to a gene: 5. CDR3 length equals 14 residues. Germline V CDR1 and CDR2: SGHVS, FQNEAQ. Written as DNA, the CDR3 is TGTGCCAGCAGCGCGAGCGGGGGGGCGGAGACCCAGTACTTC. It is translated as CASSASGGAETQYF.

The gene calls are TRBV4-1 and TRBJ2-7, with 7 bases matching TRBD1. V lost 0 bases, J lost 12 bases, and 8 bases stayed unmatched. CDR3 length: 13 residues. Per germline, CDR1 MGHRA and CDR2 YSYEKL. This CDR3 reads CASSQDPTRDRYF. CDR3 in DNA: TGCGCCAGCAGCCAAGACCCGACCAGGGACAGGTACTTC.

The rearrangement links TRBV2 to TRBJ1-1, with D possibly being TRBD1 (6 bases). The V end was cut by 7 bases, the J end by 4 bases, with 10 bases between. Germline values: CDR1 SNHLY, CDR2 FYNNEI. The CDR3 sequence is 12 residues long. The CDR3 is CASNREGTEAFF. In nucleotides, the CDR3 is TGTGCCAGCAACAGGGAGGGCACTGAAGCTTTCTTT.

The chain joins TRBV11-2 to TRBJ1-1, with a tentative D call TRBD1 (5 bases). CDR3 size: 13 residues. Germline-derived CDR1 and CDR2 are SGHAT and FQNNGV. Trimming left V 3 bases short and J 10 bases short, with 15 bases between. The CDR3 DNA reads as TGTGCCAGCAGCTTCGGGACCGCTCAGGTAGCTTTCTTT. It encodes CASSFGTAQVAFF.

The gene calls are TRBV6-5 and TRBJ1-2; D perhaps matches TRBD1 (6 bases). Trimming pared 7 bases from V and 8 bases from J, leaving 20 bases between. CDR1 MNHEY and CDR2 SVGAGI come from the germline V gene. This CDR3 has 14 amino acids. The chain's CDR3 is CASNPTGTPGGYTF. CDR3 in DNA: TGTGCCAGCAACCCGACAGGCACCCCCGGGGGCTACACCTTC.

CDR3 region: CASSSRVFKPYEQYF. DNA for the CDR3: TGTGCCAGCAGCTCCAGGGTTTTTAAGCCCTACGAGCAGTACTTC. V gene TRBV2 combines with J gene TRBJ2-7, with a weak D call TRBD1 (5 bases). There are 15 residues in the CDR3. Germline values: CDR1 SNHLY, CDR2 FYNNEI. Trimming shortened V by 6 bases and J by 2 bases, and 17 bases separated the two germline ends.

This clone was seen just once. The V gene is TRBV4-1, the J gene TRBJ1-1, with TRBD1 matching over 9 bases. J was trimmed by 4 bases and V by 3 bases; bases with no gene match: 6. Germline CDR1 reads MGHRA; CDR2 reads YSYEKL. CDR3 size: 15 residues. The chain's CDR3 is CASSHTGQGTTEAFF. In DNA, the CDR3 is TGCGCCAGCAGCCACACGGGACAGGGTACCACTGAAGCTTTCTTT.

The V and J genes are TRBV5-1 and TRBJ2-2, with 7 bases fitting TRBD1. CDR1 SGHRS and CDR2 YFSETQ come from the germline V gene. The CDR3 covers 15 residues. V shed 3 bases and J 6 bases; nucleotides not matched to a gene: 8. CDR3 sequence: CASSSDRDVAGELFF. Here the CDR3 DNA reads TGCGCCAGCAGCTCAGACAGGGACGTCGCCGGGGAGCTGTTTTTT.